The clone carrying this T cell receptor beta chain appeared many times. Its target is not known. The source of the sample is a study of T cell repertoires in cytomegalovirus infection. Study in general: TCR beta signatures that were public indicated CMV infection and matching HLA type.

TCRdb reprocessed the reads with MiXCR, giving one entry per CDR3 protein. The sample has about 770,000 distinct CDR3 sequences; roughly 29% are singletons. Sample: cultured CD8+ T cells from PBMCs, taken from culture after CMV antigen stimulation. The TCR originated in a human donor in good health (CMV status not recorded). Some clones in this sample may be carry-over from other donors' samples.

This chain's CDR3 is CAISEKWVNTEAFF. CDR3 sequence (DNA): TGTGCCATCAGTGAGAAATGGGTGAACACTGAAGCTTTCTTT. This sequence joins TRBV10-3 and TRBJ1-1; no firm D call. Trimming removed 2 bases at V and 0 bases at J, with 7 bases between. CDR1 and CDR2 from the germline V gene are ENHRY and SYGVKD. This CDR3 spans 14 amino acids.